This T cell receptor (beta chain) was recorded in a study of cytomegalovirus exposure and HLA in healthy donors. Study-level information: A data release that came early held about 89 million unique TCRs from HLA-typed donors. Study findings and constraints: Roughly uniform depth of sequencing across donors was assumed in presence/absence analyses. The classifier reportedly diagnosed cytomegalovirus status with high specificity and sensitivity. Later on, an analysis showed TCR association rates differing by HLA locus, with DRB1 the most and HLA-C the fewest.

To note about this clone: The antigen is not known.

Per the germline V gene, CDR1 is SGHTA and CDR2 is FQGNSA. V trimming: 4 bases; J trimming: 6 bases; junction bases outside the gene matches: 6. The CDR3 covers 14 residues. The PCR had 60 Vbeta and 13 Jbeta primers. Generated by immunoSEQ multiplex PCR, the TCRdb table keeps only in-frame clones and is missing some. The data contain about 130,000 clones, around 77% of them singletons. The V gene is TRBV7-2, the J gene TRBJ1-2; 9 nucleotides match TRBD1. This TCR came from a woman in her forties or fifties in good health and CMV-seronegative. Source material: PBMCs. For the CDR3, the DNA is TGTGCCAGCAGCTCTCGGGACAGGGAGGATGGCTACACCTTC. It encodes CASSSRDREDGYTF.